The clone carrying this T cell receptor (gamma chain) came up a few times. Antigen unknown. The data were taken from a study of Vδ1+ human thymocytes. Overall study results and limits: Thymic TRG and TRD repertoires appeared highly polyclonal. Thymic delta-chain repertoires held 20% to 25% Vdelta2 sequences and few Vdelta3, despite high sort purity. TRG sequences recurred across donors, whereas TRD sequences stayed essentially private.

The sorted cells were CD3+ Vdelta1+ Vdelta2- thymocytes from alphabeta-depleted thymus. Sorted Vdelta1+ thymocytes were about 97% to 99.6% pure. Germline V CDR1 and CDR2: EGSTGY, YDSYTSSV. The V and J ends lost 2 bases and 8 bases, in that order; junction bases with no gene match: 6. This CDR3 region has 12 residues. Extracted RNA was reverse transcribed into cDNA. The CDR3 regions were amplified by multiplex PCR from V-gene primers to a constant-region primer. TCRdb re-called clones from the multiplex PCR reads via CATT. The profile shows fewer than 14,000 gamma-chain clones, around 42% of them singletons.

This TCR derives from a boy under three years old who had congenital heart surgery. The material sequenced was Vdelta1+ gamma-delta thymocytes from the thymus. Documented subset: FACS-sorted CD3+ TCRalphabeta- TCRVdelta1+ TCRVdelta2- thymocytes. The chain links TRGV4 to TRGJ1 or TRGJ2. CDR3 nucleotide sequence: TGTGCCACCTGGGATGCAGCTAATAAGAAACTCTTT. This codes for CATWDAANKKLF.